One T cell receptor beta chain is described in this entry. TCRdb itself ran the RT-PCR reads through MiXCR, one entry per CDR3 protein. The profile shows about 160,000 distinct CDR3 sequences, approximately 30% of them singletons. These data originate in a study of patients and donors after allogeneic stem cell transplantation. This CDR3 spans 14 amino acids. V shed 3 bases and J shed 10 bases, with 19 bases lying between them. Germline CDR1 is GTSNPN and CDR2 is SVGIG (reference sequence). The chain joins TRBV30 to TRBJ2-1; no clear D. The receptor comes from a human donor who was either an allogeneic HSCT recipient or a stem cell or donor lymphocyte infusion donor (not recorded which). It is not recorded whose cells these are; they may come from a transplant donor. The sample taken for sequencing was blood, either unsorted or a sorted T cell fraction (not recorded which). CDR3 protein: CAWSRTAGKPEQFF. In nucleotides, the CDR3 is TGTGCCTGGAGCCGTACGGCAGGAAAGCCAGAGCAGTTCTTC.